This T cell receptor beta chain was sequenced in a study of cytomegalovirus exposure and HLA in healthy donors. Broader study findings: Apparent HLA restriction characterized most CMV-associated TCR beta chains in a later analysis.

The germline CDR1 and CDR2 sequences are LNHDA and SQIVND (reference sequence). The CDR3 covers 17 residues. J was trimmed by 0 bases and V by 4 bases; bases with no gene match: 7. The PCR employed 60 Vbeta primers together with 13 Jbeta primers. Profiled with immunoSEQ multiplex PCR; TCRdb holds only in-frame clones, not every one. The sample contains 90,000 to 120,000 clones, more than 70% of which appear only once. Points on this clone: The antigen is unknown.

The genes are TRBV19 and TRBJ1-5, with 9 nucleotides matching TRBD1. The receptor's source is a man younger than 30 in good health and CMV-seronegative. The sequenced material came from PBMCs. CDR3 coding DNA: TGTGCCAGTAGTAAGGGACAGGGCCTATATAGCAATCAGCCCCAGCATTTT. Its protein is CASSKGQGLYSNQPQHF.